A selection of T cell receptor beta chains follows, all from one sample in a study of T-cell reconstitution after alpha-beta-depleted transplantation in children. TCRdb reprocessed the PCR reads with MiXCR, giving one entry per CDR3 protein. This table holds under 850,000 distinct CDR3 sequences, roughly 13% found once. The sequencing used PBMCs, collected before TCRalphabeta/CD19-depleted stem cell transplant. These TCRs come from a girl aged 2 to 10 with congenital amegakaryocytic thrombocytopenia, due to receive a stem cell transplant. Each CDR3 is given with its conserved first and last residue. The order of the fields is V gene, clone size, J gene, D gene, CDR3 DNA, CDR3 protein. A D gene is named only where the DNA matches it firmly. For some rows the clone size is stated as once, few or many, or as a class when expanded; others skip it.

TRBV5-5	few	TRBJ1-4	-	TGTGCCAGCAGCTTGGCCTGGTGGGGGGTCGAAAAACTGTTTTTT	CASSLAWWGVEKLFF
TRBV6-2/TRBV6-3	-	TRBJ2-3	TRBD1	TGTGCCAGCAGGACAGCCTTTTACTCCGACAGGGGAACGGGGGATACGCAGTATTTT	CASRTAFYSDRGTGDTQYF
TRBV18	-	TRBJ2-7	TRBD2	TGTGCCAGCTCACCAGCGGGAGGATCCCACGAGCAGTACTTC	CASSPAGGSHEQYF
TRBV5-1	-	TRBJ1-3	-	TGCGCCAGCAGCGCGGAAGGACGGCTCTCTGGAAACACCATATATTTT	CASSAEGRLSGNTIYF
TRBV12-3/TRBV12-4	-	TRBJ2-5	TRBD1	TGTGCCAGCAGTAACACAGGGGTAACGCAAGAGACCCAGTCCTTC	CASSNTGVTQETQSF
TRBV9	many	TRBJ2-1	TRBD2	TGTGCCAGCAGCGCACGAGAGTTTAGCGGGAGGGCCCATGAGCAGTTCTTC	CASSAREFSGRAHEQFF
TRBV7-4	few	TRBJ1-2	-	TGTGCCAGCAGTCCGTCCGATTCCTATGGCTACACCTTC	CASSPSDSYGYTF
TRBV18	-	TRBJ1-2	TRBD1	TGTGCCAGCTCACCACCGGGACAGGGTTCGGGGGGCTACACCTTC	CASSPPGQGSGGYTF
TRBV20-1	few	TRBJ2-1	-	TGCAGTGCTACCTCGGGACTCGGATACAATGAGCAGTTCTTC	CSATSGLGYNEQFF
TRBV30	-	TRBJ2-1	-	TGTGCCTGGAGTAAAAGCAGCTCCTACAATGAGCAGTTCTTC	CAWSKSSSYNEQFF
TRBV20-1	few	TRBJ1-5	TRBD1	TGCAGTGCTACCCCCGGACAGGGCCGACAGCCCCAGCATTTT	CSATPGQGRQPQHF
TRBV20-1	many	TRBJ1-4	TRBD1	TGCAGTGCCACCCCCACAGGGGGCGTATCAACTAATGAAAAACTGTTTTTT	CSATPTGGVSTNEKLFF
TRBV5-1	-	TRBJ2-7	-	TGCGCCAGCAGCTTGGGACAGGACTCCTACGAGCAGTACTTC	CASSLGQDSYEQYF
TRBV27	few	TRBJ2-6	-	TGTGCCAGCAGTCCTACATCTCCAGGAGCGTCTGGGGCCAACGTCCTGACTTTC	CASSPTSPGASGANVLTF
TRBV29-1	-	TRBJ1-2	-	TGCAGCGTTGAATTCCCGAATCGGCGGAGGTATGGCTACACCTTC	CSVEFPNRRRYGYTF
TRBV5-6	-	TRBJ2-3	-	TGTGCCAGCAGCTTAATGGTGCGCGATACGCAGTATTTT	CASSLMVRDTQYF
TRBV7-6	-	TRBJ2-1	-	TGTGCCAGCAGCTCCTCCTCCGGGGGAAAAGGTTTGGGGCAGTTCTTC	CASSSSSGGKGLGQFF
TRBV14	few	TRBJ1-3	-	TGTGCCAGCAGCAACACTGGAAACACCATATATTTT	CASSNTGNTIYF
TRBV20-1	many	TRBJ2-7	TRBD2	TGCAGTGCTAGCGCTAGCGGGATTTACGAGCAGTACTTC	CSASASGIYEQYF
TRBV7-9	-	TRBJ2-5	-	TGTGCCAGCACCCCTCTAGGGGGAGCCCAAGAGACCCAGTACTTC	CASTPLGGAQETQYF
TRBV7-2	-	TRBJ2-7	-	TGTGCCAGCAGCTTGAGTACACTGAGCTCCTACGAGCAGTACTTC	CASSLSTLSSYEQYF
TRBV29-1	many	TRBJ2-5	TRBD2	TGCAGCCTGATACTAGCGGGAGAAGAGACCCAGTACTTC	CSLILAGEETQYF
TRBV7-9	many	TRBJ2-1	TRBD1	TGTGCCAGCAGCCTCGGGACAGGGGGTATCCATGAGCAGTTCTTC	CASSLGTGGIHEQFF
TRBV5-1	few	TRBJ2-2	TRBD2	TGCGCCAGCAGCCGACCTACCAGCGGGAGCACGAACACCGGGGAGCTGTTTTTT	CASSRPTSGSTNTGELFF
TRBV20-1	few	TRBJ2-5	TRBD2	TGCAGTGCTAGAGATAGGACTAGCGGGAGGAGAACAGAGACCCAGTACTTC	CSARDRTSGRRTETQYF
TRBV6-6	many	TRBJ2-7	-	TGTGCCAGCAGGTCTCAGGGCTACGAGCAGTACTTC	CASRSQGYEQYF
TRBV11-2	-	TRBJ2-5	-	TGTGCCAGCAGCTTCTTCGCCGGTCAAGAGACCCAGTACTTC	CASSFFAGQETQYF
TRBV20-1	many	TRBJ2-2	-	TGCAGTGCTAGAGATCGGGAGTACCCCGGGGAGCTGTTTTTT	CSARDREYPGELFF
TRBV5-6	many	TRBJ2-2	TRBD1	TGTGCCAGCAGCTCCGGGACAGGGGGATCCGGGGAGCTGTTTTTT	CASSSGTGGSGELFF
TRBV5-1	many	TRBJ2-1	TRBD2	TGCGCCAGCAGCTTGGCGCTAGCGGAGGGGTACAATGAGCAGTTCTTC	CASSLALAEGYNEQFF
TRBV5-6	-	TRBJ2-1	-	TGTGCCAGCGGCCCGTGGGTCCTCGAACATTACAATGAGCAGTTCTTC	CASGPWVLEHYNEQFF
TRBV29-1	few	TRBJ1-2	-	TGCAGCGTTGTCCCCCTCCTCGAATCTGACCTGGGCTACACCTTC	CSVVPLLESDLGYTF
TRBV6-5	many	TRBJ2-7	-	TGTGCCAGCAGTTACGGGGGCTCCTACGAGCAGTACTTC	CASSYGGSYEQYF
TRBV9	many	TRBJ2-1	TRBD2	TGTGCCAGCAGCCCGTCGGCGGGAGGCATATACAATGAGCAGTTCTTC	CASSPSAGGIYNEQFF
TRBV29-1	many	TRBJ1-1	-	TGCAGCGTTGCGGGTATCGCTGAAGCTTTCTTT	CSVAGIAEAFF
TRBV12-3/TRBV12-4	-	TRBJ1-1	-	TGTGCCAGCAGACAGGAGTCGAACACTGAAGCTTTCTTT	CASRQESNTEAFF
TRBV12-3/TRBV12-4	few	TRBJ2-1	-	TGTGCCAGCAGACTATCGGGGTCCGATGAGCAGTTCTTC	CASRLSGSDEQFF
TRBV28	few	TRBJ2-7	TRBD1	TGTGCCAGCGCCCCGGGACAGCAAGGCAAGCAGTACTTC	CASAPGQQGKQYF
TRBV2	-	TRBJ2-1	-	TGTGCCAGCAGCGCCGGACTGGCAAACAATGAGCAGTTCTTC	CASSAGLANNEQFF
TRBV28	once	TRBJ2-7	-	TGTGCCAGCAGCACTCTCCGGGACACCACAGAGCCGTACTTC	CASSTLRDTTEPYF
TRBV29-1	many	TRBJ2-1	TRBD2	TGCAGCGTTGATAATGGACTAGCGGGTGACTACAATGAGCAGTTCTTC	CSVDNGLAGDYNEQFF
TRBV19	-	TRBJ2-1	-	TGTGCCAGTAGCCGGAGGGCCGTCTGGTACAATGAGCAGTTCTTC	CASSRRAVWYNEQFF
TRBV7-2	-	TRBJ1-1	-	TGTGCCAACAGCTTTCGGTTAACCCCCCCCTTAGGAGAAGCTTTCTTT	CANSFRLTPPLGEAFF
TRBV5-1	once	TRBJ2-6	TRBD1	TGCGCCAGCAGCTGGGACAGTGGCTCTGGGGCCAACGTCCTGACTTTC	CASSWDSGSGANVLTF
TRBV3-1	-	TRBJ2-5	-	TGTGCCAGCAGCCAAGAAGCCAGCAGGGAGACCCAGTACTTC	CASSQEASRETQYF
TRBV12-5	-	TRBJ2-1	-	TGTGCTAGTGCTTTGGGTCTCCATGAGCAGTTCTTC	CASALGLHEQFF
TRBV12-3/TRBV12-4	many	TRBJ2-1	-	TGTGCCAGCACTTCAGGGGAGAGGGATGAGCAGTTCTTC	CASTSGERDEQFF
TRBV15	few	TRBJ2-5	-	TGTGCCACCAGCAGAGACCCCTCTAAAGAGACCCAGTACTTC	CATSRDPSKETQYF
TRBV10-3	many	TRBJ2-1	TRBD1	TGTGCCATCAGACCGGGACAGGGTTTAAGGCAGTTCTTC	CAIRPGQGLRQFF
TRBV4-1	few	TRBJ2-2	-	TGCGCCAGTCGTCTCTCAGGGCGGGTAACCGGGGAGCTGTTTTTT	CASRLSGRVTGELFF